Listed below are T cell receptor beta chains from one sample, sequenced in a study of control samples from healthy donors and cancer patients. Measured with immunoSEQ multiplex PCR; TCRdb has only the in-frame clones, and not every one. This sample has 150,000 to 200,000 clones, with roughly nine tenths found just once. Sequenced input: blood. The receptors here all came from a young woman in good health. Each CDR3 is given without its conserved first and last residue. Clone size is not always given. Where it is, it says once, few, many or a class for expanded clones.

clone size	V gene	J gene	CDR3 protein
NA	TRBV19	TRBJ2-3	ASSIGRTAGGVYGTDTQY
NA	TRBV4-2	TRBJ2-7	ASSMGQGAGEQY
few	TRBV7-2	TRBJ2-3	ASSPRRTDTQY
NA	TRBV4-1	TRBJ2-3	ASSQGEGFTDTQY
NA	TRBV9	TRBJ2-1	ASSESGRGYNEQF
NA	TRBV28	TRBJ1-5	ASSTTGGPPQH
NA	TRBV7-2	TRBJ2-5	ASSLGFSGTGEQETQY
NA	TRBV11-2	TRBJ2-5	ASSRRTGDGTQY
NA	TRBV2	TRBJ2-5	ASSEAQETQY
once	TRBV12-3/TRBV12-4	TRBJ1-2	ASSSGQDYGYT
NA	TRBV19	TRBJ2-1	AINVGPYGEQF
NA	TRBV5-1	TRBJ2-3	ASSPSRGTDTQY
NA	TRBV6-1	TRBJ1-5	ASSEDGLSHQPQH
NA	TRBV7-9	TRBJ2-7	ASSPGPGTGGPYEQY
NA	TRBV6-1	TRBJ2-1	ASSEVGSYNEQF
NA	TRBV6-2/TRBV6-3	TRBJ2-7	ASSPGRSYEQY
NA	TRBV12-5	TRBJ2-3	ASGGGEGSTDTQY
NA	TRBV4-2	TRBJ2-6	ASSQQTGSFSGANVLT
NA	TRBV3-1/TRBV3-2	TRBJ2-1	ASSSTGVEQF
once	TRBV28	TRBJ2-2	ASSTQGGAGELF
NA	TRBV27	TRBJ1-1	ASSLEENTEAF
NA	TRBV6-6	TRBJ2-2	ASSRLSSGLGPRLAGELF
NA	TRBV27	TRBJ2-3	ASSFSDTQY
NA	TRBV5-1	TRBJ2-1	ASRLSGVPYNEQF
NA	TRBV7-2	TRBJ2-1	ASSPPGLAGVDNEQF
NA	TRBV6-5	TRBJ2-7	ASSYRTDYEQY
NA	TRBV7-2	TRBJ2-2	ASSLPPRLAGYTGELF
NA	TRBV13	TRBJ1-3	ATRAAGNTIY
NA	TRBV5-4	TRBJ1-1	ASSLSLGRAF
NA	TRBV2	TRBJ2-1	ASSEPLGTGNNEQF
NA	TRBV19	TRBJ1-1	ASSVVGNTEAF
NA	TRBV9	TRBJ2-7	ASSVALGAYEQY
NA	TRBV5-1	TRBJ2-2	ASSDLAGANTGELF
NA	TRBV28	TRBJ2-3	ASSWGLSTDTQY
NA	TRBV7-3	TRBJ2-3	ASSSGLAGEQY
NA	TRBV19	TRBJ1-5	ASRKDRAYSNQPQH
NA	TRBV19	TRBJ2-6	ASSPREDGANVLT
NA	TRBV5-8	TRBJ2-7	ASSLGPRAGGYEQY
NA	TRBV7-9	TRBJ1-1	ASSLQGGRTEAF
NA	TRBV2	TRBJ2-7	ASSTLEISSYEQY
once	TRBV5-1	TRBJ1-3	ASSWHPSDPSGNTIY
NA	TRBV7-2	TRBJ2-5	ASSLGGLAGGIQETQY
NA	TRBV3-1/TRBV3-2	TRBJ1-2	ASSQALGGLRYGYT
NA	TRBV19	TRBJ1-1	ASRLGGGTEAF
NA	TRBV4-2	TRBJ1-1	ASSQDRLAF
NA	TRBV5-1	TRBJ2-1	ASSLTSGSTYNEQF
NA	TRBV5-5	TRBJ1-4	ASSLGSNGKLF
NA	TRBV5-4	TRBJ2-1	ASSLGNPRQSNEQF
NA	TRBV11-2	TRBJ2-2	ASSLLRGFGGELF
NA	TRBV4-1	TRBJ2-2	ASRDRGEVGELF
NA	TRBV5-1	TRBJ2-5	ASSLAGGAVETQY
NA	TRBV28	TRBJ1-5	ASSFSAGNQPQH
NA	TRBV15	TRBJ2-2	ATSRDPSRTSGPTGELF
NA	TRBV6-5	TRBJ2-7	ASSYLAGGYEQY